This T cell receptor (beta chain) was documented in a study of shared clonotypes between healthy human individuals. General observations from the study: Clonotype sharing among donors, it was expected, would be affected by sequencing depth.

As regards this clone: Its antigen remains unknown.

Repertoires were generated with immunoSEQ multiplex PCR, while TCRdb's copy carries only in-frame clones and drops some. The sample lists 550,000 to 750,000 clones; about 91% were seen once. Naive-designated CD8 cells lacked CD45RO, were positively enriched for CCR7, and omitted terminally differentiated effector memory CD45RA+ cells. V lost 2 bases and J 5 bases, leaving 10 bases between the germline ends. Germline values: CDR1 MGHRA, CDR2 YSYEKL. This CDR3 region has 14 residues. Sequencing used naive CD8+ T cells sorted from blood. This TCR was recovered from a young man in good health. The chain links TRBV4-1 to TRBJ1-5; D gene ambiguous. This CDR3 reads CASSQTARDQPQHF. As DNA, the CDR3 is TGCGCCAGCAGCCAAACCGCACGGGATCAGCCCCAGCATTTT.